This entry lists 6 T cell receptor beta chains sequenced from one sample in a study of Graves' ophthalmopathy and Graves' hyperthyroidism. Investigators amplified TCR beta CDR3 regions from RNA transcripts. First-round RT-PCR employed HTBI primers, with a second-round multiplex PCR after it. TCRdb redid the calling of the multiplex PCR reads with MiXCR, one entry per CDR3 protein. The sample has hundreds of thousands of distinct CDR3 sequences, 22% seen once. The specimen sequenced was peripheral blood. The receptors come from a woman aged 18-35 years with stable Graves' hyperthyroidism. Some clones in this sample may be carry-over from other donors' samples.

On this clonotype: Being one base from a much bigger clone, this may be a read error. The chain employs TRBV27 and TRBJ2-2, with D possibly TRBD2 on 5 matching bases. The length of the CDR3 is 11 residues. Germline CDR1 reads MNHEY; CDR2 reads SMNVEV (reference sequence). The CDR3 sequence: CASSTSGELCF. CDR3 coding DNA: TGTGCCAGCAGTACTTCCGGGGAGCTGTGTTTT.

This clonotype appeared many times. V and J are TRBV29-1 and TRBJ1-1; D gene unclear. CDR3 length: 16 amino acids. Trimming took off 8 bases at V and 2 bases at J, with 24 bases between the two ends. Germline V lookup: CDR1 SQVTM, CDR2 ANQGSEA. The CDR3 DNA follows: TGCAGCACCCTTCGAGGACGAGGTTGGGATAACACTGAAGCTTTCTTT. Protein: CSTLRGRGWDNTEAFF.

V gene TRBV29-1 combines with J gene TRBJ1-2; D gene unclear. The ends were cut back, 7 bases at V and 7 bases at J, with 19 bases in the middle. Germline CDR1 reads SQVTM; CDR2 reads ANQGSEA. The CDR3 contains 13 residues. The CDR3 DNA reads as TGCAGCGACTCGACAAGTTCGGGTTTTGGCTACACCTTC. The encoded protein is CSDSTSSGFGYTF.

In its sample, this clonotype was seen many times. The chain is built from TRBV5-1 and TRBJ1-1; D call uncertain. V gave up 3 bases and J gave up 4 bases, with 37 bases separating them. CDR3 length: 22 amino acids. Germline lookup yields CDR1 SGHRS and CDR2 YFSETQ. For the CDR3, the DNA is TGCGCCAGCAGCTCAACAACCAAGCAGCATCGAGGAGGGTCCACGACCTTCACTGAAGCTTTCTTT. As protein: CASSSTTKQHRGGSTTFTEAFF.

This clonotype was observed at least ten times. The CDR3 region is CSASSGRRSKNIQYF. The CDR3 nucleotides are TGCAGTGCGTCCTCCGGGCGGCGTTCCAAAAACATTCAGTACTTC. The chain has TRBV20-1 and TRBJ2-4, with unresolved D. CDR1 is DFQATT, CDR2 SNEGSKA, per germline (reference sequence). CDR3 length: 15 amino acids. Trimming stripped 6 bases from V and 2 bases from J, with 17 bases between.

The V call is TRBV12-3 or TRBV12-4, the J call TRBJ1-2; no firm D call. CDR3 length: 12 residues. Trimming left V 1 base short and J 8 bases short, with 8 bases between. CDR3 nucleotides: TGTGCCAGCAGTTTAGGAGGGTTCGGCTACACCTTC. It codes for CASSLGGFGYTF.